This note documents a single T cell receptor beta chain sequence. The target antigen is unknown. The junction shows a germline mismatch at one end, possibly a read error. The iRepertoire nested amplicon-rescue multiplex PCR amplified TCR alpha and beta CDR3s from RNA. Input was 100-400 ng of tissue mRNA or PBMC total RNA. A single record per CDR3 protein comes from TCRdb applying MiXCR to the multiplex PCR reads. There are 300,000 to 450,000 distinct CDR3 sequences in the sample; around 38% occur only once, and about 11% lies in the top ten. This entry is derived from a study of glioma-infiltrating T cells. In the study overall: Samples included WHO grade II oligodendrogliomas or astrocytomas and initial-diagnosis grade IV glioblastomas.

Study-wide points: Above-expected tissue-blood divergence occurred in all gliomas, most in low-grade ones. CDR3 overlap between tissue and blood was very small.

The CDR3 runs to 15 residues. In germline, CDR1 is MNHEY, CDR2 SVGAGI. The rearrangement uses TRBV6-5 and TRBJ1-4; 9 nucleotides line up with TRBD1. The sequencing input was glioma tissue, nonneoplastic brain tissue, or PBMCs (not recorded which). This TCR was recovered from a human donor with low-grade glioma or glioblastoma, undergoing nonglioma brain surgery, or in good health (not recorded which). This CDR3 is CASSWTGEDNEKLFF. DNA of the CDR3: TGTGCCAGCAGTTGGACAGGGGAGGATAATGAAAAATTGTTTTTT.